What follows are 27 T cell receptor beta chains derived from one specimen sequenced in a study of shared clonotypes between healthy human individuals. Profiled with immunoSEQ multiplex PCR; TCRdb holds only in-frame clones, not every one. The sample includes about 980,000 clones, approximately 80% seen only once; the top ten take over 1.3%. Sequencing used memory CD4+ T cells sorted from blood. The subset is: CD45RA-negative fraction. Receptors originate from a man younger than 30 in good health.

Details on this clone: The same CDR3 is also encoded by other DNA sequences in this sample. The gene calls are TRBV18 and TRBJ2-7, with 7 nucleotides matching TRBD1. This CDR3 contains 12 residues. V trimming: 10 bases; J trimming: 1 base; junction bases outside the gene matches: 4. Germline assignment: CDR1 KGHSH and CDR2 LQKENI. CDR3 DNA sequence: TGTGCCACCAGGGGACAGTCCTACGAGCAGTACTTC. It translates to CATRGQSYEQYF. Variable domain in full (rest from reference TRBV18 and TRBJ2-7): NAGVMQNPRHLVRRRGQEARLRCSPMKGHSHVYWYRQLPEEGLKFMVYLQKENIIDESGMPKERFSAEFPKEGPSILRIQQVVRGDSAAYFCATRGQSYEQYFGPGTRLTVT.

The chain has TRBV30 and TRBJ1-4, with no clear D. The CDR3 runs to 12 residues. V was cut by 1 base and J by 5 bases, with 5 bases left in between. Germline V gene lookup returns CDR1 GTSNPN and CDR2 SVGIG (reference sequence). The CDR3 region is CAWSARNEKLFF. CDR3 coding DNA: TGTGCCTGGAGTGCCAGGAATGAAAAACTGTTTTTT. Based on the CDR3 plus reference TRBV30 and TRBJ1-4, the full variable domain is SQTIHQWPATLVQPVGSPLSLECTVEGTSNPNLYWYRQAAGRGLQLLFYSVGIGQISSEVPQNLSASRPQDRQFILSSKKLLLSDSGFYLCAWSARNEKLFFGSGTQLSVL.

To note about this clone: This specimen includes other DNA sequences encoding the same CDR3. DNA of the CDR3: TGTGCCAGCTCACCACGGACAGGGGGAGAAGAGACCCAGTACTTC. Translation: CASSPRTGGEETQYF. The gene calls are TRBV18 and TRBJ2-5; TRBD1 matches at 10 bases. There are 15 residues in the CDR3. Germline CDR1 is KGHSH and CDR2 is LQKENI. V shed 1 base and J 3 bases; nucleotides not matched to a gene: 2.

This chain connects TRBV7-8 to TRBJ2-1, with a possible D match to TRBD2 (5 bases). CDR3 size: 17 residues. Germline CDR1 SGHVS, CDR2 FQNEAQ. Trimming cost V 1 base and J 6 bases, with 19 bases left between them. The CDR3 nucleotides read TGTGCCAGCAGCTTAGAACATAGCCTAGCAAACCCCAATGAGCAGTTCTTC. Protein: CASSLEHSLANPNEQFF.

The chain employs TRBV9 and TRBJ2-2; TRBD1 aligns across 8 bases. This CDR3 is 18 amino acids long. CDR1 and CDR2 (germline): SGDLS, YYNGEE. V was pared by 4 bases and J by 1 base, with 12 bases of the junction left unmatched. This chain's CDR3 is CASSTSLIGTGNTGELFF. CDR3 DNA: TGTGCCAGCAGCACCTCCTTGATTGGGACAGGGAACACCGGGGAGCTGTTTTTT. Based on the CDR3 plus reference TRBV9 and TRBJ2-2, the full variable domain is DSGVTQTPKHLITATGQRVTLRCSPRSGDLSVYWYQQSLDQGLQFLIQYYNGEERAKGNILERFSAQQFPDLHSELNLSSLELGDSALYFCASSTSLIGTGNTGELFFGEGSRLTVL.

The chain joins TRBV5-1 to TRBJ2-7; D not certain. Between the trimmed V and J ends, which lost 2 bases and 2 bases, there was a span of 8 bases. The CDR3 totals 13 residues. Germline V gene sequence: CDR1 SGHRS, CDR2 YFSETQ. The CDR3 protein is CASSLDNAYEQYF. DNA of the CDR3: TGCGCCAGCAGCTTAGACAATGCCTACGAGCAGTACTTC. Supplemented by reference TRBV5-1 and TRBJ2-7, the full variable domain reads KAGVTQTPRYLIKTRGQQVTLSCSPISGHRSVSWYQQTPGQGLQFLFEYFSETQRNKGNFPGRFSGRQFSNSRSEMNVSTLELGDSALYLCASSLDNAYEQYFGPGTRLTVT.

The chain links TRBV7-8 to TRBJ2-3, with D perhaps TRBD2 (6 bases). This CDR3 comprises 17 residues. The germline V gene encodes CDR1 SGHVS and CDR2 FQNEAQ. V shed 7 bases and J shed 0 bases, with 20 bases lying between them. CDR3 region: CASISDLRLASTDTQYF. CDR3 nucleotides: TGTGCCAGCATTTCGGATCTTCGGCTAGCGAGCACAGATACGCAGTATTTT.

In its sample, this clone was seen once. V is TRBV23-1 and J is TRBJ2-1; TRBD1 might be the D (6 bases). TRBV23-1 belongs to the ORF category, with a function that is uncertain. Trimming left V 4 bases short and J 5 bases short, with 15 bases between. The CDR3 consists of 15 residues. The DNA for the CDR3 is TGCGCCAGCAGTCGGAAAACAGGGTGCCACAATGAGCAGTTCTTC. It codes for CASSRKTGCHNEQFF.

The V call is TRBV5-1, the J call TRBJ1-6; D is ambiguous. Germline assignment: CDR1 SGHRS and CDR2 YFSETQ. The length of the CDR3 is 16 residues. V was cut by 5 bases and J by 2 bases, with 14 bases left in between. The CDR3 loop reads CASRMEAGAYNSPLHF. CDR3 sequence (DNA): TGCGCCAGCAGAATGGAGGCGGGAGCCTATAATTCACCCCTCCACTTT. The complete variable domain, with remaining parts taken from reference TRBV5-1 and TRBJ1-6, reads KAGVTQTPRYLIKTRGQQVTLSCSPISGHRSVSWYQQTPGQGLQFLFEYFSETQRNKGNFPGRFSGRQFSNSRSEMNVSTLELGDSALYLCASRMEAGAYNSPLHFGNGTRLTVT.

This clone was observed once. The V call is TRBV5-3, the J call TRBJ2-7; no firm D call. TRBV5-3 has ORF status, its function being uncertain. The germline V and J ends were trimmed by 5 bases and 2 bases, with 20 bases remaining between them. The CDR3 is made up of 16 amino acids. CDR3 region: CARRPAVMGITYEQYF. The CDR3 DNA reads as TGTGCCAGAAGACCGGCGGTCATGGGAATAACCTACGAGCAGTACTTC.

The J gene is TRBJ2-1, the V gene TRBV27; tentatively, D is TRBD2 (6 bases). The germline gives CDR1 MNHEY, CDR2 SMNVEV (reference sequence). The CDR3 runs to 17 residues. Deletions cut 1 base from V and 0 bases from J, with 13 bases between. In DNA form, the CDR3 reads TGTGCCAGCAGTTTATTCGGGACTCATAGCTCCTACAATGAGCAGTTCTTC. This codes for CASSLFGTHSSYNEQFF.

This rearrangement joins TRBV7-9 to TRBJ1-2; perhaps TRBD1 as D (6 bases). The V end lost 6 bases, the J end lost 5 bases, and 16 bases lay between the germline ends. This CDR3 is built from 14 residues. The germline V gene has CDR1 SEHNR and CDR2 FQNEAQ (reference sequence). In nucleotides, the CDR3 is TGTGCCAGCAGACCAACACAGGGAGAGTATGGCTACACCTTC. It translates to CASRPTQGEYGYTF.

This rearrangement joins TRBV5-5 to TRBJ1-5; no clear D gene. Trimming pared 2 bases from V and 7 bases from J, leaving 13 bases between. CDR3 length: 14 residues. The germline gives CDR1 SGHKS, CDR2 YYEKEE (reference sequence). CDR3 sequence: CASSLSDREQPQHF. The CDR3 DNA sequence: TGTGCCAGCAGCTTAAGTGATAGGGAACAGCCCCAGCATTTT.

The chain is built from TRBV7-9 and TRBJ2-2; D gene ambiguous. The CDR3 sequence is 14 residues long. Germline V gives CDR1 SEHNR, CDR2 FQNEAQ (reference sequence). V was clipped by 5 bases and J by 5 bases, with 12 bases between them. In DNA form, the CDR3 reads TGTGCCAGCAGCCAAGATTTACAGACCGGGGAGCTGTTTTTT. Protein product: CASSQDLQTGELFF.

This chain connects TRBV2 to TRBJ1-6; D might be TRBD1 (5 bases). This CDR3 has 16 amino acids. The germline gives CDR1 SNHLY, CDR2 FYNNEI. Trimming pared 3 bases from V and 0 bases from J, leaving 9 bases between. The CDR3 DNA reads TGTGCCAGCAGTGACAGGGTCCGCTCCTATAATTCACCCCTCCACTTT. Encoded protein: CASSDRVRSYNSPLHF.

The chain couples TRBV2 to TRBJ1-2; TRBD1 matches at 9 bases. V trimming: 6 bases; J trimming: 5 bases; junction bases outside the gene matches: 10. This CDR3 comprises 15 residues. Germline loops: CDR1 SNHLY, CDR2 FYNNEI. The CDR3 spells CASRGQGRGIYGYTF. The CDR3 DNA follows: TGTGCCAGCAGAGGACAGGGGCGAGGAATTTATGGCTACACCTTC.

This clone turned up a few times. The gene calls are TRBV6-5 and TRBJ1-6, with 8 bases identical to TRBD1. CDR1 is MNHEY, CDR2 SVGAGI, per germline. The CDR3 length is 15 residues. Trimming removed 6 bases from V and 8 bases from J; junction bases left unmatched: 9. The CDR3 loop reads CASRDRQGRHSPLHF. The CDR3 bases are TGTGCCAGCAGGGATCGACAGGGGAGACATTCACCCCTCCACTTT.

The rearrangement links TRBV4-1 to TRBJ2-3, with D unclear. This CDR3 comprises 16 residues. Looked up from germline, CDR1 is MGHRA and CDR2 is YSYEKL. V lost 4 bases to trimming and J lost 5 bases, with 19 bases between them. The CDR3: CASSLALPPGQDTQYF. The CDR3 bases are TGCGCCAGCAGCCTAGCCCTACCTCCCGGCCAAGATACGCAGTATTTT.

This rearrangement joins TRBV2 to TRBJ2-3; 8 bases map to TRBD1. V was clipped by 6 bases and J by 6 bases; unmatched bases: 8. The CDR3 spans 14 residues. CDR1 SNHLY and CDR2 FYNNEI come from the germline V gene. The DNA for the CDR3 is TGTGCCAGCAGAGGCGGACAGGGTCCCGATACGCAGTATTTT. Protein sequence: CASRGGQGPDTQYF. Using reference TRBV2 and TRBJ2-3 for the parts outside the CDR3, the full variable domain is EPEVTQTPSHQVTQMGQEVILRCVPISNHLYFYWYRQILGQKVEFLVSFYNNEISEKSEIFDDQFSVERPDGSNFTLKIRSTKLEDSAMYFCASRGGQGPDTQYFGPGTRLTVL.

The chain carries TRBV5-4 and TRBJ2-7; D is uncertain. V was cut by 0 bases and J by 2 bases, with 9 bases left in between. The germline V gene has CDR1 SGHNT and CDR2 YYREEE (reference sequence). CDR3 length: 14 residues. CDR3 residues: CASSLEAATYEQYF. In nucleotides, the CDR3 is TGTGCCAGCAGCTTGGAGGCAGCTACCTACGAGCAGTACTTC.

This clone was found many times. The CDR3 loop reads CATQEGGLMNTEAFF. The DNA of the CDR3 is TGTGCCACCCAGGAAGGGGGGCTCATGAACACTGAAGCTTTCTTT. V is TRBV10-3 and J is TRBJ1-1; perhaps TRBD1 as D (6 bases). Trimming stripped 10 bases from V and 0 bases from J, with 18 bases between. CDR1 is ENHRY, CDR2 SYGVKD, per germline. CDR3 length equals 15 residues.

This chain uses TRBV5-1 with TRBJ2-7, with 14 bases matching TRBD2. The CDR3 covers 18 residues. Germline V CDR1 and CDR2: SGHRS, YFSETQ. V lost 3 bases and J lost 6; bases outside the gene matches: 14. The chain's CDR3 is CASSSGTSGRGPSTEQYF. Here the CDR3 DNA reads TGCGCCAGCAGCTCAGGGACTAGCGGGAGAGGCCCCTCTACCGAGCAGTACTTC.

The chain employs TRBV14 and TRBJ2-1, with 11 bases identical to TRBD2. The CDR3 has 17 residues. Germline lookup yields CDR1 SGHDN and CDR2 FVKESK. V lost 4 bases and J lost 4; bases outside the gene matches: 9. The CDR3 spells CASSPSSGRRYYNEQFF. As DNA, the CDR3 is TGTGCCAGCAGCCCGTCTAGCGGGAGGCGCTATTACAATGAGCAGTTCTTC.

V gene TRBV29-1 combines with J gene TRBJ2-5; no reliable D call. V lost 1 base, J lost 4 bases, and 10 bases lay in between. Germline CDR1 reads SQVTM; CDR2 reads ANQGSEA. The CDR3 extends over 13 amino acids. The CDR3: CSVEGAVGETQYF. The CDR3 coding sequence is TGCAGCGTTGAAGGAGCAGTGGGAGAGACCCAGTACTTC.

The V gene is TRBV28, the J gene TRBJ1-5, with 7 bases lining up with TRBD1. Germline lookup yields CDR1 MDHEN and CDR2 SYDVKM. CDR3 length: 17 residues. V lost 6 bases, J lost 3 bases, and 14 bases stayed unmatched. CDR3 in amino acids: CASRPGQERIYNQPQHF. The CDR3, as DNA: TGTGCCAGCAGACCCGGACAGGAACGGATATACAATCAGCCCCAGCATTTT.

This clone came up a few times. The chain joins TRBV5-1 to TRBJ2-7, with 12 bases aligning to TRBD2. This CDR3 has 16 amino acids. The V and J ends lost 4 bases and 0 bases, in that order; junction bases with no gene match: 5. CDR1 SGHRS and CDR2 YFSETQ come from the germline V gene. The CDR3 region has the DNA TGCGCCAGCAGCACCATGACTAGCGGGAGCTCCTACGAGCAGTACTTC. Translating it yields CASSTMTSGSSYEQYF.

This clone was picked up a small number of times. The chain uses TRBV2 and TRBJ1-6; no clear D. Germline-derived CDR1 and CDR2 are SNHLY and FYNNEI. V lost 4 bases to trimming and J lost 14 bases, with 18 bases between them. This CDR3 has 14 residues. The CDR3, as DNA: TGTGCCAGCAGTGCAGACGGTAGCGGGGTGACCCTCCACTTT. Amino acids: CASSADGSGVTLHF.